This TCR beta chain was documented in a study of blood T cell repertoires in COVID-19. The repertoire was sequenced with immunoSEQ multiplex PCR; TCRdb's copy has only in-frame clones and lacks some. The table includes 40,000 to 65,000 clones, 85% to 90% detected once. The CDR3 is made up of 16 amino acids. Germline V gene data show CDR1 as SGHNT and CDR2 as YYREEE (reference sequence). V lost 4 bases and J lost 3; bases outside the gene matches: 3. The chain carries TRBV5-4 and TRBJ2-1; 14 nucleotides agree with TRBD2. The sequenced material came from peripheral blood. The clonotype comes from a man aged 70 or older with active COVID-19. The CDR3 is CASSPGTSGGYNEQFF. The CDR3 DNA reads TGTGCCAGCAGCCCAGGGACTAGCGGGGGCTACAATGAGCAGTTCTTC. The variable domain in full, completed from reference TRBV5-4 and TRBJ2-1, reads ETGVTQSPTHLIKTRGQQVTLRCSSQSGHNTVSWYQQALGQGPQFIFQYYREEENGRGNFPPRFSGLQFPNYSSELNVNALELDDSALYLCASSPGTSGGYNEQFFGPGTRLTVL.